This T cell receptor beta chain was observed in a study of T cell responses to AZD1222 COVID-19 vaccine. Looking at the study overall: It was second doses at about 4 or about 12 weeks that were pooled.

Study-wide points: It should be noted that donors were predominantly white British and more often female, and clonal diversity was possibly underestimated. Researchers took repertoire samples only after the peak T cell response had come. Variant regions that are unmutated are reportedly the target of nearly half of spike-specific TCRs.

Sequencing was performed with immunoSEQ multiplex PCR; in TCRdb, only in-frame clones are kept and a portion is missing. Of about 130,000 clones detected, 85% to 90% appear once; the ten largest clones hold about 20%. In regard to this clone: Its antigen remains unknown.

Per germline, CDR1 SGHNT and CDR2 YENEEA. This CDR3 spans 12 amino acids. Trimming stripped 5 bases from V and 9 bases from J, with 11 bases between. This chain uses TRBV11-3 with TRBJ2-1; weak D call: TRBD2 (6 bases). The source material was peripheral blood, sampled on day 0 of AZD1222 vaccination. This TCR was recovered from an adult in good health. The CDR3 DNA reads TGTGCCAGCAGCATGGGGGAGGTTGAGCAGTTCTTC. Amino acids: CASSMGEVEQFF.